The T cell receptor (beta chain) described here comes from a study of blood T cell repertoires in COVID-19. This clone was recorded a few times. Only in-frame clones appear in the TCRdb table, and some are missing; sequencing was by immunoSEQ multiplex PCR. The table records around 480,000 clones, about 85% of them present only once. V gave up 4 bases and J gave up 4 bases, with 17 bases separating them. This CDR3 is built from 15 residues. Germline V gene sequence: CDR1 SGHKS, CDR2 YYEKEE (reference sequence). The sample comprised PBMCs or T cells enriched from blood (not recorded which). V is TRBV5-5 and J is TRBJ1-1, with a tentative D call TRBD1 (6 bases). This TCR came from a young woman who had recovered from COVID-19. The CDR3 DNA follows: TGTGCCAGCAGCCCTATAACAGGGAGCGGCACTGAAGCTTTCTTT. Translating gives CASSPITGSGTEAFF.